This T cell receptor (beta chain) was observed in a study of blood T cell repertoires in COVID-19. About the study: Samples of COVID-19 (acute and convalescent) were obtained from the United States, Italy and Spain. T cells, B-cell-depleted T cells, or PBMCs supplied cDNA or gDNA.

Original methodology: Amplification with reference gene primers provided the estimates of nucleated cell counts. Data came from immunoSEQ multiplex PCR; TCRdb stores just in-frame clones and leaves some out. Clone size and V and J calls were adopted from that table, with D and trimming inferred from the DNA. The sample has roughly 260,000 clones, approximately 86% seen once; the top ten hold around 9.5%. What was sequenced was peripheral blood. This receptor was taken from a man aged 35-49 years who had recovered from COVID-19.

The CDR3 nucleotides are TGTGCCAGCAGCGAAGCGGGAGACGGAGCTTTCTTT. Its protein product is CASSEAGDGAFF. The chain couples TRBV11-2 to TRBJ1-1, with D unclear. The CDR3 loop spans 12 amino acids. Trimming shortened V by 5 bases and J by 10 bases, and 14 bases separated the two germline ends. Per germline, CDR1 SGHAT and CDR2 FQNNGV.